This T cell receptor (beta chain) was recorded in a study of CD8+ T cells in alopecia areata. At the level of the study: Treatment comprised oral tofacitinib, 5 to 10 mg twice daily, in treated patients. Study conclusions and caveats: Scalp sample data also include resident alphabeta T cells from normal skin. Lesional scalp displayed greater clonality than normal scalp, most notably in alopecia totalis/universalis.

After isolation, RNA underwent reverse transcription to generate cDNA as the sequencing template. The repertoire was sequenced with immunoSEQ multiplex PCR; TCRdb's copy has only in-frame clones and lacks some. The table lists more than 85,000 clones, less than 50% of them singletons. Remarks on this clone: Its antigen is as yet unknown.

The CDR3 runs to 12 residues. Per germline, CDR1 MDHEN and CDR2 SYDVKM. V was trimmed by 8 bases and J by 0 bases, leaving 6 bases between them. Alopecia areata patients had lesional scalp punch biopsies and peripheral blood taken from them. The clonotype comes from a human donor with alopecia areata. What was sequenced was CD4+ T cells sorted from blood. The J gene is TRBJ2-3, the V gene TRBV28; no reliable D call. CDR3 loop: CASQWSTDTQYF. CDR3 sequence (DNA): TGTGCCAGCCAGTGGAGCACAGATACGCAGTATTTT.